This T cell receptor (beta chain) was found in a study of cytomegalovirus exposure and HLA in healthy donors. CDR3 length equals 15 residues. Trimming pared 0 bases from V and 3 bases from J, leaving 12 bases between. The germline V gene has CDR1 SGHTA and CDR2 FQGNSA. It was with 60 Vbeta and 13 Jbeta primers that the PCR ran. Measured with immunoSEQ multiplex PCR; TCRdb has only the in-frame clones, and not every one. The table has 120,000 or so clones, 83% seen once. V gene TRBV7-2 combines with J gene TRBJ2-7, with D possibly matching TRBD2 (6 bases). Sequenced input: PBMCs. The receptor comes from a young man in good health and CMV-seropositive. Here the CDR3 DNA reads TGTGCCAGCAGCTTAGCTGCGGGAAACCTCTACGAGCAGTACTTC. Translation: CASSLAAGNLYEQYF.